Following are 8 T cell receptor beta chains from one sample sequenced in a study of shared clonotypes between healthy human individuals. Sequencing was performed with immunoSEQ multiplex PCR; in TCRdb, only in-frame clones are kept and a portion is missing. The sample includes approximately 600,000 clones, roughly 96% seen only once; the top ten take 0.11%. The naive CD8 subset, CD45RO-negative cells positively selected for CCR7, excluded terminally differentiated effector memory CD45RA+ cells. The source material was naive CD8+ T cells sorted from blood. The receptors here all came from a woman in her 30s in good health.

This chain links TRBV27 with TRBJ1-4; D remains ambiguous. The ends were cut back, 5 bases at V and 4 bases at J, with 5 bases in the middle. Germline values: CDR1 MNHEY, CDR2 SMNVEV (reference sequence). CDR3 size: 12 residues. CDR3 residues: CASSSGNEKLFF. The CDR3 DNA sequence: TGTGCCAGCAGTAGCGGTAATGAAAAACTGTTTTTT.

V is TRBV7-9 and J is TRBJ1-3, with D perhaps matching TRBD1 (5 bases). The length of the CDR3 is 17 residues. Trimming pared 3 bases from V and 0 bases from J, leaving 15 bases between. CDR1 and CDR2 (germline): SEHNR, FQNEAQ (reference sequence). In DNA form, the CDR3 reads TGTGCCAGCAGCTTCCCCCCCCCGGGACCCTCTGGAAACACCATATATTTT. This gives the protein CASSFPPPGPSGNTIYF.

The chain recombines TRBV27 with TRBJ2-7; D may be TRBD1 (5 bases). The CDR3 loop spans 15 amino acids. CDR1 is MNHEY, CDR2 SMNVEV, per germline (reference sequence). Deletions cut 3 bases from V and 2 bases from J, with 14 bases between. The CDR3 DNA follows: TGTGCCAGCAGTTTGGTTTTGGGGCAACCCTACGAGCAGTACTTC. Residues: CASSLVLGQPYEQYF.

The chain employs TRBV30 and TRBJ1-5; D remains ambiguous. The V gene lost 0 bases and the J gene lost 7 bases, with 22 bases spanning the gap. Germline V gene sequence: CDR1 GTSNPN, CDR2 SVGIG (reference sequence). The CDR3 is 17 residues long. The DNA for the CDR3 is TGTGCCTGGAGTGTACTTGAGGCAGAAACTTTTCGGCAGCCCCAGCATTTT. It specifies CAWSVLEAETFRQPQHF.

The chain recombines TRBV27 with TRBJ2-3, with 7 positions matching TRBD1. Germline assignment: CDR1 MNHEY and CDR2 SMNVEV (reference sequence). The CDR3 runs to 13 residues. J lost 2 bases, V lost 7 bases, and 3 bases had no gene match. The CDR3, as DNA: TGTGCCAGCACTGGACAGGACACAGATACGCAGTATTTT. Encoded protein: CASTGQDTDTQYF.

This rearrangement joins TRBV9 to TRBJ2-7; 7 bases fit TRBD2. The CDR3 totals 15 residues. Germline V gene sequence: CDR1 SGDLS, CDR2 YYNGEE. The trim removed 0 bases at V and 6 bases at J, leaving 9 bases unmatched. The CDR3 nucleotides are TGTGCCAGCAGCGTAGGTTGGAGCGGGACCCCCGAGCAGTACTTC. Its translation: CASSVGWSGTPEQYF.

V usage is TRBV14 and J usage is TRBJ2-7; TRBD2 matches 7 bases. J gave up 4 bases and V 9 bases, and 27 bases lay outside the gene matches. Per germline, CDR1 SGHDN and CDR2 FVKESK. There are 19 residues in the CDR3. The CDR3 DNA follows: TGTGCCAGTACCCCCAAACGTACTAGCGAAGGAGGTCGCCCGTACGAGCAGTACTTC. It translates to CASTPKRTSEGGRPYEQYF.

The rearrangement uses TRBV5-1 and TRBJ2-5; 12 nucleotides agree with TRBD2. Per germline, CDR1 SGHRS and CDR2 YFSETQ. The trim removed 7 bases at V and 5 bases at J, leaving 9 bases unmatched. This CDR3 spans 15 amino acids. The CDR3 nucleotides are TGCGCCAGCGGGATGACTAGCGGGAGCGAGGAGACCCAGTACTTC. It is translated as CASGMTSGSEETQYF. Full variable domain (rest looked up from reference TRBV5-1 and TRBJ2-5): KAGVTQTPRYLIKTRGQQVTLSCSPISGHRSVSWYQQTPGQGLQFLFEYFSETQRNKGNFPGRFSGRQFSNSRSEMNVSTLELGDSALYLCASGMTSGSEETQYFGPGTRLLVL.